Listed below are T cell receptor beta chains from one sample, sequenced in a study of cytomegalovirus exposure and HLA in healthy donors. Assay: immunoSEQ multiplex PCR; the TCRdb copy retains only in-frame clones and omits some. Here the sample spans 50,000 or so clones, approximately 80% being singletons. Material for sequencing was PBMCs. The receptors come from a female donor in good health and CMV-seronegative. Both conserved end residues are part of each CDR3. D genes are given only for firm matches. Clone size, where shown, is once, few, many, or a class for clones that have expanded.

D	V	size	J	CDR3	DNA
TRBD1	TRBV5-1	NA	TRBJ1-5	CASSLRQGHQPQHF	TGCGCCAGCAGCTTAAGACAGGGCCATCAGCCCCAGCATTTT
TRBD1	TRBV6-6	NA	TRBJ2-7	CASSPGQGSYEQYF	TGTGCCAGCAGTCCGGGACAGGGCTCCTACGAGCAGTACTTC
TRBD1	TRBV2	once	TRBJ2-2	CASRDFFTGQGGGELFF	TGTGCCAGCAGGGACTTTTTTACCGGACAGGGGGGCGGGGAGCTGTTTTTT
TRBD1	TRBV9	NA	TRBJ2-3	CASTGGWGQSTDTQYF	TGTGCCAGCACCGGAGGATGGGGACAGAGCACAGATACGCAGTATTTT
TRBD1	TRBV19	few	TRBJ1-1	CASSLQGANTEAFF	TGTGCCAGTAGTCTGCAGGGGGCGAACACTGAAGCTTTCTTT
NA	TRBV19	NA	TRBJ2-7	CASGRDRSYEQYF	TGTGCCAGTGGGCGGGACAGATCCTACGAGCAGTACTTC
NA	TRBV5-1	NA	TRBJ2-7	CASSLDSREQYF	TGCGCCAGCAGCTTGGACAGTAGAGAGCAGTACTTC
TRBD1	TRBV5-1	NA	TRBJ2-2	CASSLRTGNTGELFF	TGCGCCAGCAGCCTTCGGACAGGGAACACCGGGGAGCTGTTTTTT
NA	TRBV5-1	NA	TRBJ2-1	CASSLGGEVDEQFF	TGCGCCAGCAGCTTGGGCGGGGAGGTCGATGAGCAGTTCTTC
TRBD2	TRBV5-1	NA	TRBJ2-1	CASSLAVARRGEQFF	TGCGCCAGCAGCTTGGCGGTAGCGCGGCGGGGGGAGCAGTTCTTC
NA	TRBV10-3	NA	TRBJ1-2	CTSTQGLGYGYTF	TGCACCTCAACACAGGGCCTGGGGTATGGCTACACCTTC
TRBD1	TRBV30	NA	TRBJ2-7	CAWSSGTGGLEQYF	TGTGCCTGGAGTTCCGGGACAGGGGGATTGGAGCAGTACTTC
NA	TRBV28	NA	TRBJ1-1	CASSWFPSTEAFF	TGTGCCAGCAGTTGGTTCCCCAGCACTGAAGCTTTCTTT
NA	TRBV27	NA	TRBJ2-5	CASSSRRGETQYF	TGTGCCAGCAGTTCAAGACGGGGGGAGACCCAGTACTTC
TRBD2	TRBV28	once	TRBJ2-5	CASSFPWTSGSVQETQYF	TGTGCCAGCAGTTTCCCCTGGACTAGCGGGAGTGTACAAGAGACCCAGTACTTC
NA	TRBV29-1	NA	TRBJ2-7	CSVEDRGSSYEQYF	TGCAGCGTTGAAGATCGGGGATCCTCCTACGAGCAGTACTTC
NA	TRBV7-2	NA	TRBJ1-4	CASSGRRGKGEKLFF	TGTGCCAGCAGCGGGAGGCGGGGGAAGGGTGAAAAACTGTTTTTT
TRBD2	TRBV14	NA	TRBJ2-1	CASSQALGTRGQSQFF	TGTGCCAGCAGCCAAGCGTTAGGGACTAGAGGACAGTCGCAGTTCTTC
NA	TRBV29-1	NA	TRBJ1-1	CSGAYGTGNTEAFF	TGCAGCGGTGCCTACGGTACGGGGAACACTGAAGCTTTCTTT
TRBD1	TRBV10-1	NA	TRBJ1-2	CASSRPRGRGYTF	TGCGCCAGCAGCCGCCCCAGGGGGCGGGGCTACACCTTC
TRBD2	TRBV7-7	few	TRBJ2-5	CASSLMGTSQETQYF	TGTGCTAGCAGCTTAATGGGGACTAGCCAAGAGACCCAGTACTTC
TRBD1	TRBV7-9	once	TRBJ2-6	CATPPRGLGANVLTF	TGTGCCACCCCTCCCAGGGGGCTTGGGGCCAACGTCCTGACTTTC
TRBD2	TRBV2	few	TRBJ2-3	CASSERREGPRYF	TGTGCCAGCAGTGAACGGAGGGAGGGCCCCCGGTATTTT
NA	TRBV4-3	few	TRBJ1-2	CASSQVASRDYGYTF	TGCGCCAGCAGCCAAGTGGCGAGCAGGGACTATGGCTACACCTTC
TRBD1	TRBV19	NA	TRBJ2-5	CASSDQGAQETQYF	TGTGCCAGTAGTGACCAGGGGGCCCAAGAGACCCAGTACTTC
NA	TRBV10-2	NA	TRBJ2-7	CASRDNSYEQYF	TGCGCCAGCAGGGACAACTCCTACGAGCAGTACTTC
NA	TRBV4-3	NA	TRBJ2-4	CASSQDLGDRSGGKNIQYF	TGCGCCAGCAGCCAAGATCTTGGAGACAGGTCGGGGGGTAAAAACATTCAGTACTTC
NA	TRBV6-5	NA	TRBJ1-5	CASSLTDSNQPQHF	TGTGCCAGCAGCCTGACAGATAGCAATCAGCCCCAGCATTTT
TRBD2	TRBV7-2	NA	TRBJ2-1	CASSLPGPAGNEQFF	TGTGCCAGCAGCTTACCGGGACCAGCGGGGAATGAGCAGTTCTTC
TRBD2	TRBV5-6	once	TRBJ2-3	CASSPLGGDTDTQYF	TGTGCCAGCAGCCCCCTGGGGGGGGATACAGATACGCAGTATTTT
NA	TRBV7-8	NA	TRBJ1-1	CASSSGDRVTEAFF	TGTGCCAGCAGCTCAGGGGACCGGGTCACTGAAGCTTTCTTT
TRBD1	TRBV2	NA	TRBJ2-7	CASSGLGQGAYEQYF	TGTGCCAGCAGTGGACTGGGACAGGGGGCCTACGAGCAGTACTTC